What follows are 27 T cell receptor beta chains derived from one specimen sequenced in a study of blood T cells in healthy people across ages. Alongside a J-beta primer mix, a sample-barcoded 5' primer served in a second PCR lasting about 7 to 12 cycles. TCRdb reprocessed the 5' RACE reads with MiXCR, giving one entry per CDR3 protein. Of about 1.8 million distinct CDR3 sequences listed, around half are singletons. The material sequenced was blood. The receptors were gathered from a woman aged 40-49 years in good health.

V and J are TRBV6-6 and TRBJ2-7, with D tentatively TRBD2 (7 bases). The CDR3 contains 16 residues. CDR1 is MNHNY, CDR2 SVGAGI, per germline (reference sequence). The V end lost 2 bases, the J end lost 1 base, and 15 bases lay between the germline ends. Here the CDR3 DNA reads TGTGCCAGCAGTTACGGAGGGGGGGAACTTTCCTACGAGCAGTACTTC. Its translation is CASSYGGGELSYEQYF.

The genes are TRBV6-5 and TRBJ2-1; the match to TRBD1 covers 8 bases. Germline trimming cut 2 bases from V and 5 bases from J; bases unmatched to any gene: 5. Germline assignment: CDR1 MNHEY and CDR2 SVGAGI. The CDR3 runs 15 residues. The CDR3: CASSYTGQAHNEQFF. DNA of the CDR3: TGTGCCAGCAGTTACACGGGACAGGCCCACAATGAGCAGTTCTTC.

J is TRBJ2-1 and V is TRBV29-1; the match to TRBD1 covers 7 bases. V trimming: 6 bases; J trimming: 7 bases; junction bases outside the gene matches: 6. The CDR3 extends over 12 amino acids. The germline CDR1 and CDR2 sequences are SQVTM and ANQGSEA. The DNA for the CDR3 is TGCAGCGTCGAACAGGGGAAAAATGAGCAGTTCTTC. As protein: CSVEQGKNEQFF.

The chain carries TRBV10-3 and TRBJ2-4, with D possibly TRBD1 on 6 matching bases. This CDR3 contains 15 residues. Germline values: CDR1 ENHRY, CDR2 SYGVKD. Trimming took off 6 bases at V and 1 base at J, with 13 bases between the two ends. CDR3 sequence (DNA): TGTGCCATCAGCCAACAGGGTGACGCCAAAAACATTCAGTACTTC. Translated, it gives CAISQQGDAKNIQYF.

The chain is built from TRBV10-3 and TRBJ2-7; tentatively, D is TRBD1 or TRBD2 (7 bases each). The CDR3 is 15 amino acids. CDR1 is ENHRY and CDR2 is SYGVKD in the germline V gene. V was clipped by 6 bases and J by 3 bases, with 18 bases between them. The CDR3 DNA reads TGTGCCATCAGAGAGACAGGGTCGGGGGGCTACGAGCAGTACTTC. The encoded protein is CAIRETGSGGYEQYF.

The rearrangement joins TRBV25-1 to TRBJ2-1; D call uncertain. Germline CDR1 MGHDK, CDR2 SYGVNS. Trimming cost V 6 bases and J 10 bases, with 19 bases left between them. The CDR3 is 14 amino acids. In DNA, the CDR3 is TGTGCCAGCAGGTCAACTATGGGGTCTCCCGAGCAGTTCTTC. Amino acids: CASRSTMGSPEQFF.

Only one count was recorded for this clonotype. The chain couples TRBV24-1 to TRBJ2-6; no clear D gene. V lost 5 bases, J lost 0 bases, and 4 bases lay in between. CDR1 KGHDR and CDR2 SFDVKD come from the germline V gene. The CDR3 extends over 14 amino acids. The CDR3 here is CATSGPSGANVLTF. The CDR3 DNA sequence: TGTGCCACCAGTGGGCCCTCTGGGGCCAACGTCCTGACTTTC.

The table lists this clonotype with a few counts. The J gene is TRBJ1-6, the V gene TRBV20-1; D is unclear. The CDR3 contains 14 residues. Trimming removed 2 bases from V and 8 bases from J, with 13 bases in between. Per germline, CDR1 DFQATT and CDR2 SNEGSKA (reference sequence). In DNA, the CDR3 is TGCAGTGCTAGACCCCCAGCGGTCTATTCACCCCTCCACTTT. As protein: CSARPPAVYSPLHF.

This clonotype has a handful of counts. The chain joins TRBV20-1 to TRBJ1-6; D perhaps matches TRBD1 (5 bases). Between the trimmed V and J ends, which lost 2 bases and 6 bases, there was a span of 11 bases. The CDR3 extends over 14 amino acids. The germline CDR1 and CDR2 sequences are DFQATT and SNEGSKA (reference sequence). CDR3 nucleotides: TGCAGTGCTAGATCGGGCGGGGGTAATTCACCCCTCCACTTT. As protein: CSARSGGGNSPLHF.

The chain uses TRBV4-3 and TRBJ1-5, with D maybe TRBD1 (6 bases). The CDR3 loop spans 15 amino acids. Germline V lookup: CDR1 LGHNA, CDR2 YSLEER. Deletions cut 0 bases from V and 6 bases from J, with 12 bases between. The CDR3 DNA follows: TGCGCCAGCAGCCAAGATTGGGGGGGCGGTCAGCCCCAGCATTTT. Its protein product is CASSQDWGGGQPQHF.

The chain is built from TRBV9 and TRBJ2-3; the match to TRBD1 covers 9 bases. CDR1 and CDR2 from the germline V gene are SGDLS and YYNGEE. J gave up 2 bases and V 3 bases, and 10 bases lay outside the gene matches. The CDR3 is 17 residues long. The CDR3 coding sequence is TGTGCCAGCAGCGGCACAGGGGGCGGCCCGTTCACAGATACGCAGTATTTT. This codes for CASSGTGGGPFTDTQYF.

This rearrangement joins TRBV7-2 to TRBJ2-2; no definite D call. The CDR3 covers 13 residues. V was pared by 2 bases and J by 6 bases, with 7 bases between. The germline gives CDR1 SGHTA, CDR2 FQGNSA. The CDR3 DNA follows: TGTGCCAGCAGCTTACTTCCGGCCGGGGAGCTGTTTTTT. This sequence encodes CASSLLPAGELFF.

The chain has TRBV11-2 and TRBJ2-7; no firm D call. Germline values: CDR1 SGHAT, CDR2 FQNNGV. The CDR3 runs 15 residues. Trimming pared 0 bases from V and 1 base from J, leaving 10 bases between. CDR3 sequence reads: CASSLDRSPSYEQYF. As DNA, the CDR3 is TGTGCCAGCAGCTTAGATCGCAGCCCATCCTACGAGCAGTACTTC.

This sequence joins TRBV4-3 and TRBJ1-6, with TRBD1 matching over 8 bases. The ends lost 4 bases at V and 5 bases at J; junction bases unmatched: 7. CDR1 and CDR2 (germline): LGHNA, YSLEER. The CDR3 extends over 16 amino acids. DNA of the CDR3: TGCGCCAGCAGCCGGGGAACGACAGGGGATAATTCACCCCTCCACTTT. Its translation is CASSRGTTGDNSPLHF.

To note about this clonotype: A junction boundary mismatches the germline segment, possibly from a read error. The V and J genes are TRBV15 and TRBJ2-6, with D tentatively TRBD2 (6 bases). From germline, CDR1 is LNHNV and CDR2 YYDKDF (reference sequence). The CDR3 has 16 residues. The CDR3 DNA reads TGTGCCACCCTGACTAGAACCGGGTCTGGGGCCAATGTCCTGACTTTC. As protein: CATLTRTGSGANVLTF.

This chain joins TRBV10-3 and TRBJ2-5; D possibly corresponds to TRBD2 (5 bases). The CDR3 loop spans 14 amino acids. V gave up 4 bases and J gave up 1 base, with 10 bases separating them. CDR1 and CDR2 from the germline V gene are ENHRY and SYGVKD. DNA of the CDR3: TGTGCCATCAGTGGGGCCGGGATCCAAGAGACCCAGTACTTC. This encodes CAISGAGIQETQYF.

The chain links TRBV6-1 to TRBJ2-7; weak D call: TRBD2 (6 bases). The closer fit of TRBJ2-4 to the DNA end suggests the J call may be wrong. The V gene's germline CDR1 is MNHNS and CDR2 SASEGT. The CDR3 has 14 residues. CDR3 residues: CATLAGGAKNIQYF. DNA for the CDR3: TGTGCCACCCTGGCTGGGGGGGCCAAAAACATTCAGTACTTC.

The genes are TRBV28 and TRBJ2-3; no reliable D call. The germline V gene encodes CDR1 MDHEN and CDR2 SYDVKM. Deletions cut 7 bases from V and 0 bases from J, with 11 bases between. The CDR3 loop spans 14 amino acids. In DNA, the CDR3 is TGTGCCAGCAAAACCGACCCTAGCACAGATACGCAGTATTTT. It yields the protein CASKTDPSTDTQYF. Complete variable domain (other parts from reference TRBV28 and TRBJ2-3): DVKVTQSSRYLVKRTGEKVFLECVQDMDHENMFWYRQDPGLGLRLIYFSYDVKMKEKGDIPEGYSVSREKKERFSLILESASTNQTSMYLCASKTDPSTDTQYFGPGTRLTVL.

There are a few counts of this clonotype. CDR3 loop: CASSVGWSTWNEQFF. In DNA form, the CDR3 reads TGTGCCAGCAGCGTAGGATGGTCCACTTGGAATGAGCAGTTCTTC. The chain recombines TRBV9 with TRBJ2-1; D is undetermined. Germline lookup yields CDR1 SGDLS and CDR2 YYNGEE. V lost 0 bases and J lost 7, with 14 bases in between. The CDR3 loop spans 15 amino acids.

The V call is TRBV4-2, the J call TRBJ1-2; no clear D. The CDR3 covers 17 residues. Germline V gene data show CDR1 as LGHNA and CDR2 as YNFKEQ. Between the trimmed V and J ends, which lost 0 bases and 5 bases, there was a span of 19 bases. CDR3 DNA sequence: TGTGCCAGCAGCCAAGAGGCTGATGGACGGGCAAGATATGGCTACACCTTC. This gives the protein CASSQEADGRARYGYTF.

The chain uses TRBV27 and TRBJ2-1; 8 bases map to TRBD2. The CDR3 contains 17 residues. V shed 3 bases and J 5 bases; nucleotides not matched to a gene: 12. In germline, CDR1 is MNHEY, CDR2 SMNVEV (reference sequence). CDR3 sequence (DNA): TGTGCCAGCAGTTTGCCCTCCGGCGGGGGGAAGCACAATGAGCAGTTCTTC. Protein product: CASSLPSGGGKHNEQFF.

The chain joins TRBV7-9 to TRBJ2-5; either TRBD1 or TRBD2 may fit D (6 bases each). V lost 8 bases and J lost 0, with 13 bases in between. Germline assignment: CDR1 SEHNR and CDR2 FQNEAQ (reference sequence). The CDR3 has 14 amino acids. Here the CDR3 reads CASGSGAYQETQYF. The CDR3 DNA sequence: TGTGCCAGCGGCTCGGGGGCCTACCAAGAGACCCAGTACTTC.

The rearrangement links TRBV7-9 to TRBJ2-7; D call uncertain. The CDR3 spans 12 residues. The V and J ends lost 2 bases and 5 bases respectively, with 7 bases between them. The germline V gene has CDR1 SEHNR and CDR2 FQNEAQ (reference sequence). CDR3 in DNA: TGTGCCAGCAGCTTAACTCTCAACGAGCAGTACTTC. Translation gives CASSLTLNEQYF.

This chain links TRBV6-2 or TRBV6-3 with TRBJ2-1; D may be TRBD1 (5 bases). The ends were cut back, 5 bases at V and 2 bases at J, with 13 bases in the middle. Looked up from germline, CDR1 is MNHEY and CDR2 is SVGEGT. The CDR3 extends over 15 amino acids. In nucleotides, the CDR3 is TGTGCCAGCAGTGGACGACAGAGAACCTACAATGAGCAGTTCTTC. It translates to CASSGRQRTYNEQFF.

The V and J genes are TRBV4-2 and TRBJ2-4, with 11 nucleotides matching TRBD1. The CDR3 totals 16 residues. Losses at the gene ends were 1 base for V and 13 bases for J; bases not matched to a gene: 12. Germline CDR1 reads LGHNA; CDR2 reads YNFKEQ. The CDR3 reads CASSQGGGQGVVGQYF. The DNA of the CDR3 is TGTGCCAGCAGCCAAGGCGGGGGACAGGGGGTCGTGGGGCAGTACTTC.

The genes are TRBV6-6 and TRBJ2-3; D is uncertain. Germline V gene sequence: CDR1 MNHNY, CDR2 SVGAGI (reference sequence). V lost 6 bases and J lost 14, with 18 bases in between. The CDR3 sequence is 12 residues long. CDR3 amino acids: CASSQVGPLPYF. CDR3 DNA sequence: TGTGCCAGCAGCCAGGTTGGCCCCCTACCGTATTTT.

The V gene is TRBV20-1, the J gene TRBJ2-7; D remains unclear. The germline gives CDR1 DFQATT, CDR2 SNEGSKA (reference sequence). The CDR3 extends over 10 amino acids. CDR3 in DNA: TGCAGCCCAAGCTCCTACGAGCAGTACTTC. This encodes CSPSSYEQYF.